Following are 21 T cell receptor beta chains from one sample sequenced in a study of cytomegalovirus exposure and HLA in healthy donors. Researchers ran the PCR with 60 Vbeta and 13 Jbeta primers. Only in-frame clones appear in the TCRdb table, and some are missing; sequencing was by immunoSEQ multiplex PCR. Of about 94,000 clones in the sample, under 9% were seen once. The specimen was PBMCs. The receptors here all came from a man aged 50 or older in good health and CMV-seronegative.

The chain recombines TRBV7-8 with TRBJ2-7, with a tentative D call TRBD1 (6 bases). The V end lost 5 bases, the J end lost 4 bases, and 12 bases lay between the germline ends. The CDR3 runs to 13 residues. Germline V gene data show CDR1 as SGHVS and CDR2 as FQNEAQ. CDR3 in amino acids: CASSPRTGYEQYF. In DNA form, the CDR3 reads TGTGCCAGCAGCCCTAGAACAGGGTACGAGCAGTACTTC. Combining the CDR3 with reference TRBV7-8 and TRBJ2-7 gives the whole variable domain GAGVSQSPRYKVAKRGQDVALRCDPISGHVSLFWYQQALGQGPEFLTYFQNEAQLDKSGLPSDRFFAERPEGSVSTLKIQRTQQEDSAVYLCASSPRTGYEQYFGPGTRLTVT.

The rearrangement links TRBV6-5 to TRBJ2-5, with 7 bases that match TRBD1. Gene TRBJ2-7 matches the end of the DNA better, so the J call may be wrong. Germline-derived CDR1 and CDR2 are MNHEY and SVGAGI. The CDR3 spans 13 residues. DNA for the CDR3: TGTGCCAGCAGTTACGGGACAGACTACGAGCAGTACTTC. Amino acid sequence: CASSYGTDYEQYF.

In its sample, this clone was seen many times. The chain joins TRBV5-1 to TRBJ1-1; 8 positions match TRBD1. The CDR3 totals 14 residues. V shed 3 bases, J shed 2 bases, and the junction held 3 bases outside the gene matches. Germline V CDR1 and CDR2: SGHRS, YFSETQ. In nucleotides, the CDR3 is TGCGCCAGCAGCTCGGGACAGGAAAACACTGAAGCTTTCTTT. Its protein product is CASSSGQENTEAFF.

This chain links TRBV7-9 with TRBJ2-5, with 8 positions matching TRBD2. Losses at the gene ends were 3 bases for V and 3 bases for J; bases not matched to a gene: 3. Germline V lookup: CDR1 SEHNR, CDR2 FQNEAQ (reference sequence). The CDR3 runs to 14 residues. This CDR3 is CASSLSGGKETQYF. DNA for the CDR3: TGTGCCAGCAGCTTGTCGGGGGGGAAAGAGACCCAGTACTTC. Using reference TRBV7-9 and TRBJ2-5 for the parts outside the CDR3, the full variable domain is DTGVSQNPRHKITKRGQNVTFRCDPISEHNRLYWYRQTLGQGPEFLTYFQNEAQLEKSRLLSDRFSAERPKGSFSTLEIQRTEQGDSAMYLCASSLSGGKETQYFGPGTRLLVL.

The V call is TRBV28, the J call TRBJ1-1; no definite D call. Germline CDR1 is MDHEN and CDR2 is SYDVKM. The CDR3 contains 10 residues. Trimming took off 6 bases at V and 8 bases at J, with 7 bases between the two ends. The CDR3 protein is CASSDLEAFF. As DNA, the CDR3 is TGTGCCAGCAGCGACTTAGAAGCTTTCTTT. Supplemented by reference TRBV28 and TRBJ1-1, the full variable domain reads DVKVTQSSRYLVKRTGEKVFLECVQDMDHENMFWYRQDPGLGLRLIYFSYDVKMKEKGDIPEGYSVSREKKERFSLILESASTNQTSMYLCASSDLEAFFGQGTRLTVV.

The sample holds a few counts of this clone. This chain connects TRBV27 to TRBJ2-3; tentative D call: TRBD1 (5 bases). Germline V gene data show CDR1 as MNHEY and CDR2 as SMNVEV (reference sequence). Trimming took off 2 bases at V and 3 bases at J, with 9 bases between the two ends. The CDR3 is 14 amino acids. The DNA for the CDR3 is TGTGCCAGCAGTTTACAGGGTCCTACAGATACGCAGTATTTT. Translated, it gives CASSLQGPTDTQYF.

A note on this clone: The junction departs from the called germline gene at one end, perhaps through a read error. The rearrangement links TRBV28 to TRBJ2-7, with a tentative D call TRBD2 (7 bases). The V gene's germline CDR1 is MDHEN and CDR2 SYDVKM. The CDR3 loop spans 14 amino acids. CDR3 sequence reads: CASSLGGVRYEQYF. CDR3 bases: TGTGCCAGTAGTTTAGGGGGGGTCCGCTACGAGCAGTACTTC.

This rearrangement joins TRBV6-1 to TRBJ2-3; 10 nucleotides match TRBD2. The junction had 13 bases not matched to a gene; V was cut back by 2 bases and J by 8 bases. The CDR3 extends over 17 amino acids. Germline CDR1 is MNHNS and CDR2 is SASEGT. CDR3 loop: CASSEKGAGGQGGTQYF. The CDR3 DNA reads TGTGCCAGCAGTGAAAAGGGAGCGGGGGGGCAAGGGGGTACGCAGTATTTT.

This clone appeared a few times. The genes are TRBV25-1 and TRBJ2-4; 8 bases align to TRBD1. Germline V gene lookup returns CDR1 MGHDK and CDR2 SYGVNS. Trimming took 4 bases from V and 0 from J; bases not matched to a gene: 5. This CDR3 has 16 amino acids. The CDR3 region has the DNA TGTGCCAGCAGTGGCGGACAGGGTGGAGCCAAAAACATTCAGTACTTC. This sequence encodes CASSGGQGGAKNIQYF.

This clone was picked up a small number of times. The CDR3 DNA is TGTGCCATCAGTGGGTTTCCAGGTCCCCACTCCTACGAGCAGTACTTC. Its protein is CAISGFPGPHSYEQYF. The rearrangement links TRBV10-3 to TRBJ2-7; unclear D gene. This CDR3 is 16 amino acids long. V was shortened by 4 bases and J by 0 bases, with 16 bases between the two germline ends. Germline V gives CDR1 ENHRY, CDR2 SYGVKD.

The chain is built from TRBV28 and TRBJ2-1; 8 bases match TRBD2. The J segment lost 9 bases and the V segment lost 7 bases, leaving 14 bases of the junction unmatched. The CDR3 loop spans 15 amino acids. The V gene's germline CDR1 is MDHEN and CDR2 SYDVKM. The CDR3 DNA sequence: TGTGCCAGCAACCAACCGGGACTAGATATTTTTGAGCAGTTCTTC. It is translated as CASNQPGLDIFEQFF.

This clone turned up a few times. V gene TRBV27 combines with J gene TRBJ2-2, with 8 bases identical to TRBD2. Germline-derived CDR1 and CDR2 are MNHEY and SMNVEV (reference sequence). Losses at the gene ends were 1 base for V and 6 bases for J; bases not matched to a gene: 13. CDR3 length equals 18 residues. This chain's CDR3 is CASSLFGGAEGYAGELFF. CDR3 bases: TGTGCCAGCAGTTTATTCGGGGGGGCAGAAGGGTACGCCGGGGAGCTGTTTTTT.

Ten or more counts support this clone. The chain links TRBV7-9 to TRBJ1-2; no clear D gene. This CDR3 is 14 amino acids long. V was shortened by 3 bases and J by 4 bases, with 12 bases between the two germline ends. The germline V gene encodes CDR1 SEHNR and CDR2 FQNEAQ (reference sequence). CDR3 sequence: CASSFPSRAYGYTF. The CDR3 DNA follows: TGTGCCAGCAGCTTCCCGTCGAGGGCCTATGGCTACACCTTC.

The V and J genes are TRBV6-9 and TRBJ2-3; no clear D. Trimming stripped 7 bases from V and 6 bases from J, with 11 bases between. Germline loops: CDR1 MNHGY, CDR2 SVAAGI. The CDR3 has 12 residues. The CDR3 sequence: CASTQPRDTQYF. CDR3 in DNA: TGTGCCAGCACTCAACCTCGGGATACGCAGTATTTT.

The chain uses TRBV27 and TRBJ1-1, with 8 bases lining up with TRBD1. After removal of 5 bases from V and 0 bases from J, the junction contained 8 bases not matched to a gene. Germline V gives CDR1 MNHEY, CDR2 SMNVEV (reference sequence). This CDR3 is 16 amino acids long. The DNA of the CDR3 is TGTGCCAGCAGTACCTACGGGACAGGCTTGAACACTGAAGCTTTCTTT. Amino acids: CASSTYGTGLNTEAFF.

This clone appeared a few times. The chain is built from TRBV10-3 and TRBJ2-7; D may be TRBD1 (5 bases). Trimming cost V 4 bases and J 3 bases, with 7 bases left between them. The CDR3 has 12 residues. Germline lookup yields CDR1 ENHRY and CDR2 SYGVKD. The CDR3 bases are TGTGCCATCAGTGTCCAGGGCTACGAGCAGTACTTC. It specifies CAISVQGYEQYF.

The sample holds a few counts of this clone. V gene TRBV27 combines with J gene TRBJ2-7; 7 nucleotides align to TRBD1. The CDR3 has 16 residues. Germline V gives CDR1 MNHEY, CDR2 SMNVEV (reference sequence). After removal of 6 bases from V and 2 bases from J, the junction contained 13 bases not matched to a gene. CDR3 DNA: TGTGCCAGCAGCCCACTCATGACAGGGCCCGCCTACGAGCAGTACTTC. It yields the protein CASSPLMTGPAYEQYF.

The chain joins TRBV28 to TRBJ2-7; 10 bases are shared with TRBD1. V lost 4 bases and J lost 3; bases outside the gene matches: 9. The CDR3 runs to 16 residues. The germline gives CDR1 MDHEN, CDR2 SYDVKM. This chain's CDR3 is CASSSPLTGGYYEQYF. CDR3 nucleotide sequence: TGTGCCAGCAGTTCCCCATTGACAGGGGGCTACTACGAGCAGTACTTC.

There are a few counts of this clone. The chain carries TRBV5-1 and TRBJ2-2, with D perhaps matching TRBD2 (6 bases). CDR1 and CDR2 from the germline V gene are SGHRS and YFSETQ. V dropped 5 bases and J dropped 2 bases, with 25 bases sitting between them. The length of the CDR3 is 19 residues. The CDR3 spells CASSSEKAWEEINTGELFF. CDR3 bases: TGCGCCAGCAGTTCAGAAAAAGCTTGGGAGGAAATTAACACCGGGGAGCTGTTTTTT.

The chain recombines TRBV7-9 with TRBJ1-2; 8 bases line up with TRBD1. The V and J ends lost 5 bases and 5 bases, in that order; junction bases with no gene match: 4. Germline assignment: CDR1 SEHNR and CDR2 FQNEAQ (reference sequence). The CDR3 is 13 amino acids. CDR3 in amino acids: CASSVRGRYGYTF. For the CDR3, the DNA is TGTGCCAGCAGCGTCAGGGGGCGGTATGGCTACACCTTC.

V usage is TRBV10-2 and J usage is TRBJ2-1, with TRBD2 as a possible D gene (5 bases). V lost 6 bases and J lost 3, with 6 bases in between. The CDR3 length is 12 residues. Germline V gives CDR1 WSHSY, CDR2 SAAADI. CDR3 nucleotide sequence: TGCGCCAGCAGGGGAGACTACAATGAGCAGTTCTTC. Its translation: CASRGDYNEQFF.